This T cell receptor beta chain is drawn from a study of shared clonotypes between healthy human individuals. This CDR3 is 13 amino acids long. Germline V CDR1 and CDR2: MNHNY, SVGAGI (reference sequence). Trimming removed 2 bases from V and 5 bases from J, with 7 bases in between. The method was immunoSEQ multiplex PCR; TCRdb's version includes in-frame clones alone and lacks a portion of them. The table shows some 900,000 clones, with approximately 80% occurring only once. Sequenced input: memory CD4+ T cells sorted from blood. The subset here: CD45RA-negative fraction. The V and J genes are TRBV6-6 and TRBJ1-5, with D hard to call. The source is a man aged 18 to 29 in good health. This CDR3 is CASSYDPYQPQHF. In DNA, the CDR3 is TGTGCCAGCAGTTACGACCCCTATCAGCCCCAGCATTTT.